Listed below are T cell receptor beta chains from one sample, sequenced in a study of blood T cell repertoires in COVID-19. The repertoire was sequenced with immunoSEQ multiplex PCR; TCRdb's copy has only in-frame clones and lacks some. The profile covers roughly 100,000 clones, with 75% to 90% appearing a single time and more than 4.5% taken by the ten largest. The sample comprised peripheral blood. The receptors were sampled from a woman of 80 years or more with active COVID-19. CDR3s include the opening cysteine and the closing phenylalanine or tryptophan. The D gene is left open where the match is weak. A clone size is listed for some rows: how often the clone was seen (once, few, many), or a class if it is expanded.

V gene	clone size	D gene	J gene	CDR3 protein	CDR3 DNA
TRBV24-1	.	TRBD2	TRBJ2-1	CATSDPGLEGYEQFF	TGTGCCACCAGTGATCCGGGACTAGAGGGGTATGAGCAGTTCTTC
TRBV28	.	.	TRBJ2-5	CASSVLGARETQYF	TGTGCCAGCAGCGTCCTAGGGGCGCGGGAGACCCAGTACTTC
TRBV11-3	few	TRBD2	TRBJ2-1	CASSLIVGLAGEFGQFF	TGTGCCAGCAGCTTGATAGTCGGACTAGCGGGAGAGTTTGGGCAGTTCTTC
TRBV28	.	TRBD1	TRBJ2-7	CASSFWTGSSYEQYF	TGTGCCAGCAGTTTCTGGACAGGGAGCTCCTACGAGCAGTACTTC
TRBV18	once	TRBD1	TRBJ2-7	CASTPGQDLEQYF	TGTGCCAGCACCCCGGGACAGGACCTGGAGCAGTACTTC
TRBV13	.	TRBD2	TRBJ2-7	CASSSRTGGAYEQYF	TGTGCCAGCAGCAGCAGGACGGGAGGGGCCTACGAGCAGTACTTC
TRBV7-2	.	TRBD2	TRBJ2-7	CASSLGPSGTYEQYF	TGTGCCAGCAGCTTAGGTCCTAGCGGGACTTACGAGCAGTACTTC
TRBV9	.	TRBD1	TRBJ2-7	CASGGTGTHEQYF	TGTGCCAGCGGTGGGACAGGCACCCACGAGCAGTACTTC
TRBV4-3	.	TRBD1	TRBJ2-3	CASSRATGDTQYF	TGCGCCAGCAGCCGCGCGACAGGGGATACGCAGTATTTT
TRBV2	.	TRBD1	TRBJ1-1	CASRIRDRMNTEAFF	TGTGCCAGCAGGATCCGGGACAGGATGAACACTGAAGCTTTCTTT
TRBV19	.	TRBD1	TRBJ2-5	CATTSGTGAGVRYF	TGTGCCACCACCTCCGGGACAGGGGCCGGGGTGAGGTACTTC
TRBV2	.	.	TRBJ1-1	CASSSQGNTEAFF	TGTGCCAGCAGTTCACAGGGTAACACTGAAGCTTTCTTT
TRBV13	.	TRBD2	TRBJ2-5	CASSLRVGVAGVQETQYF	TGTGCCAGCAGCTTAAGGGTTGGAGTAGCGGGAGTTCAAGAGACCCAGTACTTC
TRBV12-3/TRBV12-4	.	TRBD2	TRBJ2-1	CASSFGGNEQFF	TGTGCCAGCAGTTTCGGGGGGAATGAGCAGTTCTTC
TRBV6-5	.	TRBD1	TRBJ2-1	CASSIDRDGYNEQFF	TGTGCCAGCAGTATCGACAGGGACGGCTACAATGAGCAGTTCTTC
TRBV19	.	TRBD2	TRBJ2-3	CASSMGGVLTDTQYF	TGTGCCAGTAGTATGGGGGGGGTTCTTACAGATACGCAGTATTTT
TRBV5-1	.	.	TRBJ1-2	CASSLEGLSYTF	TGCGCCAGCAGCTTGGAAGGACTCAGCTACACCTTC
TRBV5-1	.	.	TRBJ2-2	CASSLGASNTGELFF	TGCGCCAGCAGCTTGGGAGCCTCGAACACCGGGGAGCTGTTTTTT
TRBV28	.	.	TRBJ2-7	CASSPLRGFGSYEQYF	TGTGCCAGCAGTCCCCTCCGCGGGTTTGGGTCCTACGAGCAGTACTTC
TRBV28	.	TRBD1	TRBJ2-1	CASSPSGDREGNEQFF	TGTGCCAGCAGTCCATCAGGGGACAGGGAAGGAAATGAGCAGTTCTTC
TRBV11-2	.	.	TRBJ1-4	CASSLDTGEKLFF	TGTGCCAGCAGCTTAGACACTGGTGAAAAACTGTTTTTT
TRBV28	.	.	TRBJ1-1	CASTRARLGNTEAFF	TGTGCCAGCACCAGGGCCCGTTTGGGGAACACTGAAGCTTTCTTT
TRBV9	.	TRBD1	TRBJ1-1	CASSPSGQGNEAFF	TGTGCCAGCAGCCCGAGTGGACAGGGTAATGAAGCTTTCTTT
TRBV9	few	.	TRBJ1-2	CASSSLGAGGYTF	TGTGCCAGCAGCAGTCTTGGGGCTGGGGGCTACACCTTC
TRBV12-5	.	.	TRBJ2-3	CASGLVLDSSSDTQYF	TGTGCTAGTGGTTTGGTACTCGACAGTAGTTCAGATACGCAGTATTTT
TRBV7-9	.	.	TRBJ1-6	CASSLATGRDSPLHF	TGTGCCAGCAGCTTAGCAACGGGTCGGGATTCACCCCTCCACTTT
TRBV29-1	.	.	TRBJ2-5	CSVEDWLPQETQYF	TGCAGCGTTGAAGATTGGCTCCCCCAAGAGACCCAGTACTTC
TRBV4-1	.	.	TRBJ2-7	CASSQATDFYEQYF	TGCGCCAGCAGCCAGGCAACCGATTTCTACGAGCAGTACTTC
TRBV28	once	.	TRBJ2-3	CASPKGREADTQYF	TGTGCCAGCCCAAAGGGCAGGGAAGCAGATACGCAGTATTTT
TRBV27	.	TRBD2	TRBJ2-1	CASSRSLAGGLIDEQFF	TGTGCCAGCAGCCGGTCCCTAGCGGGAGGGCTTATCGATGAGCAGTTCTTC
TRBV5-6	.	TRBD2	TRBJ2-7	CASSLGLMGGYEQYF	TGTGCCAGCAGCTTGGGACTGATGGGGGGGTACGAGCAGTACTTC
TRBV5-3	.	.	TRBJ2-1	CARSPLSVGATYEQFF	TGTGCCAGAAGCCCGCTCTCGGTCGGAGCTACCTATGAGCAGTTCTTC
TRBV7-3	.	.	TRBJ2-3	CASSLNSLTDTQYF	TGTGCCAGCAGCTTAAACAGTCTCACAGATACGCAGTATTTT
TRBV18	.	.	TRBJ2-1	CASSPGARTPPEQFF	TGTGCCAGCTCCCCAGGGGCCCGGACCCCCCCTGAGCAGTTCTTC
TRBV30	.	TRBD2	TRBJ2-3	CAWSLLAGWETDTQYF	TGTGCCTGGAGCTTACTAGCGGGATGGGAGACAGATACGCAGTATTTT
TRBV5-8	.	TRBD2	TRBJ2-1	CASSLGTSRYNEQFF	TGTGCCAGCAGCTTGGGGACTAGCCGATACAATGAGCAGTTCTTC
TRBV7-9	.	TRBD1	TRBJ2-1	CASSSRSGGGLQGGMRIF	TGTGCCAGCAGCTCCCGGTCGGGTGGCGGGCTACAGGGGGGAATGAGGATCTTC
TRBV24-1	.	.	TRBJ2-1	CATSVGDLSYNEQFF	TGTGCCACCAGTGTAGGGGACTTATCCTACAATGAGCAGTTCTTC
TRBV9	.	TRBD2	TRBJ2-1	CASSLSGSSYNEQFF	TGTGCCAGCAGCCTCAGCGGGAGTTCCTACAATGAGCAGTTCTTC
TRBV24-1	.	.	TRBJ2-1	CATSDRDTPSSYNEQFF	TGTGCCACCAGTGACCGGGACACTCCCAGCTCCTACAATGAGCAGTTCTTC
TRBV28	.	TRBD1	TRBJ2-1	CASGRYRGSSYNEQFF	TGTGCCAGCGGGCGTTACAGGGGGAGCTCCTACAATGAGCAGTTCTTC
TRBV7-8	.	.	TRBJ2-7	CASSLRETSYEQYF	TGTGCCAGCAGCTTACGGGAAACTTCCTACGAGCAGTACTTC
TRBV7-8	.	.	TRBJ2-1	CASSLPWGGLAINEQFF	TGTGCCAGCAGCTTACCCTGGGGAGGACTGGCTATCAATGAGCAGTTCTTC
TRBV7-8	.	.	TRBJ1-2	CASSLSEGSGYTF	TGTGCCAGCAGCTTATCGGAAGGGAGTGGCTACACCTTC
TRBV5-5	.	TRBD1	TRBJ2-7	CASSFSAGTGTYEQYF	TGTGCCAGCAGCTTCTCGGCCGGGACAGGCACCTACGAGCAGTACTTC
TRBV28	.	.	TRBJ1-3	CASSRDRPAAPNTIYF	TGTGCCAGCAGTCGTGACAGGCCCGCCGCCCCAAACACCATATATTTT
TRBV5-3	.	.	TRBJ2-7	CADLGAVPPGPYEQYF	TGTGCCGATCTGGGGGCCGTGCCTCCGGGGCCCTACGAGCAGTACTTC
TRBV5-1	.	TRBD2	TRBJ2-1	CASSLTSGRALEQFF	TGCGCCAGCAGCTTGACCAGCGGGAGGGCCTTAGAGCAGTTCTTC
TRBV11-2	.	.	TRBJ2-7	CASSLAGVSSYEQYF	TGTGCCAGCAGCTTAGCCGGGGTAAGCTCCTACGAGCAGTACTTC
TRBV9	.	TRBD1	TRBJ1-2	CASSVSGTGDGYTF	TGTGCCAGCAGCGTATCCGGGACAGGGGATGGCTACACCTTC
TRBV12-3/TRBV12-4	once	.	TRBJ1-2	CASSQDSYYGYTF	TGTGCCAGCAGTCAGGACAGCTACTATGGCTACACCTTC
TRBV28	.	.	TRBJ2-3	CASSPPGGRTDTQYF	TGTGCCAGCAGTCCCCCCGGGGGGCGCACAGATACGCAGTATTTT
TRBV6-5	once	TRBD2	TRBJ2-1	CASSPLREGFEQFF	TGTGCCAGCAGCCCCTTGCGGGAGGGCTTTGAGCAGTTCTTC
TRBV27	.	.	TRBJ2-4	CASRTYRDGSIQYF	TGTGCCAGCAGAACCTACAGGGATGGAAGCATTCAGTACTTC